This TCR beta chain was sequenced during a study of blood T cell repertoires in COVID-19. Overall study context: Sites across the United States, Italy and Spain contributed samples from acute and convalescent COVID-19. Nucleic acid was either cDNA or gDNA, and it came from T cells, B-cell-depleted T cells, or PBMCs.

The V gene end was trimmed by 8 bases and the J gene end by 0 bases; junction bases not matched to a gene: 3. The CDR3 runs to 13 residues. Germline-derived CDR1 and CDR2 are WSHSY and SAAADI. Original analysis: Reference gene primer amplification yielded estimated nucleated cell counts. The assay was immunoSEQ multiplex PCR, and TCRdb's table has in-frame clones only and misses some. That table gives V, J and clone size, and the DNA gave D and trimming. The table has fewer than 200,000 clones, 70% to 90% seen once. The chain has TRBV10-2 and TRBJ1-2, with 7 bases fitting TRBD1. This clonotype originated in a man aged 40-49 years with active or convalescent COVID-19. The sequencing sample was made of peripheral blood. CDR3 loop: CASRGQPNYGYTF. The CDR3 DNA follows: TGCGCCAGCCGGGGACAGCCTAACTATGGCTACACCTTC.